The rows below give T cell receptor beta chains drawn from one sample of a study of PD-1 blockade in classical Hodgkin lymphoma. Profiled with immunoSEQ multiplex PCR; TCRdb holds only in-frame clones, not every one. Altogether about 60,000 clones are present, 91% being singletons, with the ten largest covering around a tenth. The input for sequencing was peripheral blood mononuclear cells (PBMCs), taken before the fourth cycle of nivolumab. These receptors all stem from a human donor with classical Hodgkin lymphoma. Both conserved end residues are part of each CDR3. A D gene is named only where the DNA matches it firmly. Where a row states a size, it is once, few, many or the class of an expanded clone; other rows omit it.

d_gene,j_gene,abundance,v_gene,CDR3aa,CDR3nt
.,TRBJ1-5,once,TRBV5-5,CASSLSRVEQPQHF,TGTGCCAGCAGCTTGAGTAGGGTGGAACAGCCCCAGCATTTT
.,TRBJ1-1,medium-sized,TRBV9,CASSVDGGGTEAFF,TGTGCCAGCAGCGTAGATGGGGGAGGAACTGAAGCTTTCTTT
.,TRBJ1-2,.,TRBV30,CAWQAPSNYGYTF,TGTGCCTGGCAGGCACCTTCTAACTATGGCTACACCTTC
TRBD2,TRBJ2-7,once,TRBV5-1,CASSPNPRTRIPHEQYF,TGCGCCAGCAGCCCAAACCCTCGGACTAGAATCCCCCACGAGCAGTACTTC
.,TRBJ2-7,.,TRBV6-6,CASSYAGGSYEQYF,TGTGCCAGCAGTTACGCCGGGGGAAGCTACGAGCAGTACTTC
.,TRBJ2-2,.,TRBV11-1,CASSRARGTGELFF,TGTGCCAGCAGCCGAGCTAGGGGCACCGGGGAGCTGTTTTTT
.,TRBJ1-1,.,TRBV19,CASNQDFDTEAFF,TGTGCCAGTAACCAAGACTTTGACACTGAAGCTTTCTTT
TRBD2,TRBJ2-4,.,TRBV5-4,CASSSSGTTKNIQYF,TGTGCCAGCAGCTCTTCCGGGACTACCAAAAACATTCAGTACTTC
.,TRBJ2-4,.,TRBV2,CASGWDQGNIAKNIQYF,TGTGCCAGCGGATGGGACCAGGGAAACATAGCCAAAAACATTCAGTACTTC
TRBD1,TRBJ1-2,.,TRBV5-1,CASSLVGTGDNLYGYTF,TGCGCCAGCAGCTTGGTAGGGACAGGGGATAATCTCTATGGCTACACCTTC
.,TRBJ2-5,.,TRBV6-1,CASSEAMRVWYF,TGTGCCAGCAGTGAAGCGATGAGGGTTTGGTACTTC
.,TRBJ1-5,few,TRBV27,CASSFGTLGNQPQHF,TGTGCCAGCAGTTTCGGGACATTAGGCAATCAGCCCCAGCATTTT
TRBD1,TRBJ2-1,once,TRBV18,CASSPPDRSGNEQFF,TGTGCCAGCTCACCACCGGACAGGTCGGGCAATGAGCAGTTCTTC
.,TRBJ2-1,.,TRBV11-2,CASSSTRNSGSYNEQFF,TGTGCCAGCAGCTCTACCCGGAATAGCGGCTCCTACAATGAGCAGTTCTTC
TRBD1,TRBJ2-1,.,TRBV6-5,CASSYGGQGNEQFF,TGTGCCAGCAGTTACGGGGGACAGGGGAATGAGCAGTTCTTC
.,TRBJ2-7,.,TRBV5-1,CASSPSSQRDYEQYF,TGCGCCAGCAGTCCCTCGAGCCAGCGCGATTACGAGCAGTACTTC
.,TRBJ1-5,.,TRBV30,CASGTYHYQPQHF,TGTGCCTCCGGGACATACCATTATCAGCCCCAGCATTTT
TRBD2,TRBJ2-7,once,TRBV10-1,CASSETSGGPEQYF,TGCGCCAGCAGTGAGACTAGCGGGGGGCCCGAGCAGTACTTC
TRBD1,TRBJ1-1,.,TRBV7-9,CASSLGETGANTEAFF,TGTGCCAGCAGCTTAGGGGAGACAGGGGCGAACACTGAAGCTTTCTTT
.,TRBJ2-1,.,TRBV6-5,CASRAWDEQFF,TGTGCCAGCAGGGCCTGGGATGAGCAGTTCTTC
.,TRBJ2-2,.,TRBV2,CASIQNGLTGELFF,TGTGCCAGCATCCAGAATGGACTTACCGGGGAGCTGTTTTTT
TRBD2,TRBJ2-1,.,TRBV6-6,CASSSEGLAGVEQFF,TGTGCCAGCAGTTCGGAAGGACTAGCGGGGGTTGAGCAGTTCTTC
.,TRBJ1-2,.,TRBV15,CATSKLPGQLPYGYTF,TGTGCCACCAGCAAACTCCCGGGACAACTCCCCTATGGCTACACCTTC
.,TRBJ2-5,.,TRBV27,CASSLSRLEETQYF,TGTGCCAGCAGTTTAAGTCGGCTGGAAGAGACCCAGTACTTC
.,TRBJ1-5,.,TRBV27,CASGDRNQPQHF,TGTGCCAGCGGGGACCGCAATCAGCCCCAGCATTTT
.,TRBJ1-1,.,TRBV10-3,CAISEGKGNTEAFF,TGTGCCATCAGTGAGGGGAAGGGGAACACTGAAGCTTTCTTT
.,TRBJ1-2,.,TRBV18,CASSPRGDVGGYTF,TGTGCCAGCTCACCACGGGGGGACGTCGGGGGCTACACCTTC
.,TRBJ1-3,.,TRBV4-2,CASSHPGRAGSGNTIYF,TGTGCCAGCAGCCACCCAGGAAGGGCAGGGTCGGGAAACACCATATATTTT
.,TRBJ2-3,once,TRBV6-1,CASTSWRTDTQYF,TGTGCCAGCACTAGCTGGCGCACAGATACGCAGTATTTT
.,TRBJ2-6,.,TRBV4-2,CASSQDSGANVLTF,TGTGCCAGCAGCCAAGATTCTGGGGCCAACGTCCTGACTTTC
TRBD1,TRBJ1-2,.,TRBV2,CARQGDSNYGYTF,TGTGCCAGACAGGGGGATTCTAACTATGGCTACACCTTC
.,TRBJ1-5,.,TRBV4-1,CASSQDFGTGQPQHF,TGCGCCAGCAGCCAAGATTTTGGAACGGGTCAGCCCCAGCATTTT
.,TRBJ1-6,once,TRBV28,CASGPRWPSLYNSPLHF,TGTGCCAGCGGCCCAAGGTGGCCCTCACTTTATAATTCACCCCTCCACTTT
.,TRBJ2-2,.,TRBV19,CASSIQDRNTGELFF,TGTGCCAGTAGTATCCAGGACAGGAACACCGGGGAGCTGTTTTTT
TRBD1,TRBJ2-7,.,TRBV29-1,CSAGTGVFNEQYF,TGCAGCGCCGGGACAGGGGTTTTCAACGAGCAGTACTTC
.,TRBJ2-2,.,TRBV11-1,CASSLNGELFF,TGTGCCAGCAGCTTAAACGGGGAGCTGTTTTTT
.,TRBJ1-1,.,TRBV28,CASSPNTEAFF,TGTGCCAGCAGCCCGAACACTGAAGCTTTCTTT
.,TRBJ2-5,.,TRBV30,CAWSVEETQYF,TGTGCCTGGAGTGTCGAAGAGACCCAGTACTTC
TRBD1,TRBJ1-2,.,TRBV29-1,CSAEGQVDNYGYTF,TGCAGCGCGGAGGGACAGGTTGATAACTATGGCTACACCTTC
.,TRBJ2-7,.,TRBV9,CASSVRVRSYALYEQYF,TGTGCCAGCAGCGTAAGAGTCCGGAGCTACGCGCTCTACGAGCAGTACTTC
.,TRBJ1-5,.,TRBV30,CAWSVQGLQPQHF,TGTGCCTGGAGTGTCCAGGGACTTCAGCCCCAGCATTTT
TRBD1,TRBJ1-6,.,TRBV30,CAGRGWDRLNSPLHF,TGTGCCGGACGGGGGTGGGACAGATTAAATTCACCCCTCCACTTT
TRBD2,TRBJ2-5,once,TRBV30,CAWSTSATETQYF,TGTGCCTGGTCGACTAGCGCTACGGAGACCCAGTACTTC
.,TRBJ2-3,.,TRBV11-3,CASSFGGGGSTDTQYF,TGTGCCAGCAGCTTTGGGGGAGGGGGAAGCACAGATACGCAGTATTTT
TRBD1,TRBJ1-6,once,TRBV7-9,CASGTTGAGNSPLHF,TGTGCCAGCGGAACCACAGGGGCGGGAAATTCACCCCTCCACTTT
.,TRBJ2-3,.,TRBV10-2,CASSELEADTQYF,TGCGCCAGCAGTGAGCTCGAGGCAGATACGCAGTATTTT
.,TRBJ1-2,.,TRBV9,CASSTQPEAGSNGYTF,TGTGCCAGCAGCACCCAGCCGGAGGCAGGGAGTAATGGCTACACCTTC
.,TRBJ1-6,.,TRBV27,CASSFDRYSPLHF,TGTGCCAGCAGTTTTGACAGATATTCACCCCTCCACTTT
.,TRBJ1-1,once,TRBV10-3,CATRTELFTEAFF,TGTGCCACTAGGACAGAACTATTCACTGAAGCTTTCTTT
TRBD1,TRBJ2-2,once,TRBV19,CASDRGLYTGELFF,TGTGCAAGCGACAGGGGTTTGTACACCGGGGAGCTGTTTTTT
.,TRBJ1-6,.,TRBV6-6,CASSQGEGTRNSPLHF,TGTGCCAGCAGCCAAGGAGAGGGGACAAGGAATTCACCCCTCCACTTT
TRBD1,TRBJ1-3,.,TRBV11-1,CASSAGQFSGNTIYF,TGTGCCAGCAGCGCGGGACAGTTCTCTGGAAACACCATATATTTT
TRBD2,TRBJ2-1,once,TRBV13,CASSPGLAAGHEQFF,TGTGCCAGCAGCCCAGGACTAGCGGCCGGCCATGAGCAGTTCTTC
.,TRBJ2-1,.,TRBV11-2,CASSATTKSYNEQFF,TGTGCCAGCAGCGCAACTACAAAATCCTACAATGAGCAGTTCTTC